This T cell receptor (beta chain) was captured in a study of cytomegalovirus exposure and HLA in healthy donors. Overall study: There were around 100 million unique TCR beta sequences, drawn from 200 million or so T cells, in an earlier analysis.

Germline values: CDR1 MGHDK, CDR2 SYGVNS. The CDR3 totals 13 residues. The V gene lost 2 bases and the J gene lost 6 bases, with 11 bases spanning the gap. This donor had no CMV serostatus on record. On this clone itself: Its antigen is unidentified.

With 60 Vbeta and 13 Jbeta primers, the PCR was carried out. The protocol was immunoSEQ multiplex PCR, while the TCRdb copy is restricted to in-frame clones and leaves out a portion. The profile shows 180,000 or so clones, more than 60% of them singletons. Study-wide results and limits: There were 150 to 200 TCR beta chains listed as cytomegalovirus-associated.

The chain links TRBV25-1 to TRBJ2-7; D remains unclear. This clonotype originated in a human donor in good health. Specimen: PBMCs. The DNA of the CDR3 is TGTGCCAGCAGTGAAGATCGAGATGGCGAGCAGTACTTC. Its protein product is CASSEDRDGEQYF.